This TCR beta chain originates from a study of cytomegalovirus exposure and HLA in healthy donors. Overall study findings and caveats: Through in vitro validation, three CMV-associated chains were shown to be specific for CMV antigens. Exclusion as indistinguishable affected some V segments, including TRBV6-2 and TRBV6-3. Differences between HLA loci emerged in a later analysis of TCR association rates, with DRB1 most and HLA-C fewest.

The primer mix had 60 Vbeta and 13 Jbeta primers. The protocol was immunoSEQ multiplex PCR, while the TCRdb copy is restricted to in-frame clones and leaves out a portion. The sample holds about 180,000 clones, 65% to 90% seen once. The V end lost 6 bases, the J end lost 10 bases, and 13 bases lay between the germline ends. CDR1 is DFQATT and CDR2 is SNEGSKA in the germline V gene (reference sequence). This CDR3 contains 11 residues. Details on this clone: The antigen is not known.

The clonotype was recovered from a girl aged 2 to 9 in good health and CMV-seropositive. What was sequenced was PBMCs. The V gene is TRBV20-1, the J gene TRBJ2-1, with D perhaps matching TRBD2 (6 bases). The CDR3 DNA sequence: TGCAGTGCCCTGACTAGTAGGGAGCAGTTCTTC. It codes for CSALTSREQFF.